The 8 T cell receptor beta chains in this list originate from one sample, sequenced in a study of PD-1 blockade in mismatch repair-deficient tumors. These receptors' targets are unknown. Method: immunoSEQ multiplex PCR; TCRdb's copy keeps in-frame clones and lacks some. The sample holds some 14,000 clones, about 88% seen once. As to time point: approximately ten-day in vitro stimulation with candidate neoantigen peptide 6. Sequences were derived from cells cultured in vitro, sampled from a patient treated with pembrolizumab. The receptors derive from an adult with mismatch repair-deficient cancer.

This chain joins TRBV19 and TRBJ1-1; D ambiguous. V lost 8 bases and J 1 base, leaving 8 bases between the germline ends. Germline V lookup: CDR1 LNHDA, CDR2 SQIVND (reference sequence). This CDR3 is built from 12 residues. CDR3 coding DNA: TGTGCCAGTTCCCGGGCGAACACTGAAGCTTTCTTT. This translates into CASSRANTEAFF.

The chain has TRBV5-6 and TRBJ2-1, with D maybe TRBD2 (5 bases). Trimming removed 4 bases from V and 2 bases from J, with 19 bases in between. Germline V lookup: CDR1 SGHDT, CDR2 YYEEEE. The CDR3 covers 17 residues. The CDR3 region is CASSPSLTSRTYNEQFF. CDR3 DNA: TGTGCCAGCAGCCCGTCCCTTACTAGTCGAACCTACAATGAGCAGTTCTTC.

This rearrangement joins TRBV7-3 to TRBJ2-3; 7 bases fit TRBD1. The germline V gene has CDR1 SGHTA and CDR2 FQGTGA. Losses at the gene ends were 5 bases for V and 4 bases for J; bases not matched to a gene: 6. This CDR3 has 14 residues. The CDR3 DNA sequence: TGTGCCAGCAGCCCAGGGACAGCAGCAGATACGCAGTATTTT. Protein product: CASSPGTAADTQYF.

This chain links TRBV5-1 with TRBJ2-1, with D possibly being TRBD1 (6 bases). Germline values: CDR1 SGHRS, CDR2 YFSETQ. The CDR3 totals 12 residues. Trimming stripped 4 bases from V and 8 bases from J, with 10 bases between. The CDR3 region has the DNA TGCGCCAGCAGCGGCAGGGGTCATGAGCAGTTCTTC. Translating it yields CASSGRGHEQFF.

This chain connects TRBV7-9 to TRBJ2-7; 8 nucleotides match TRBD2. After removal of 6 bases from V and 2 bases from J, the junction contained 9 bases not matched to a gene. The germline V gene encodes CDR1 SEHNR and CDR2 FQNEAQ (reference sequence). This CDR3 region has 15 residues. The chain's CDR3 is CASSPVVAGPYEQYF. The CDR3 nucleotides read TGTGCCAGCAGTCCCGTTGTAGCGGGACCCTACGAGCAGTACTTC.

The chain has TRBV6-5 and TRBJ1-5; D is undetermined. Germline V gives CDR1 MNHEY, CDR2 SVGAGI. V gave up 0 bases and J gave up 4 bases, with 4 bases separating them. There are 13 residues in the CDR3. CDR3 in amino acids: CASSYSENQPQHF. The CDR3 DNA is TGTGCCAGCAGTTACTCGGAGAATCAGCCCCAGCATTTT.

CDR3 protein: CASTRTSGVNEQFF. In nucleotides, the CDR3 is TGTGCCAGCACCCGGACTAGCGGGGTAAATGAGCAGTTCTTC. This chain links TRBV27 with TRBJ2-1; 12 nucleotides match TRBD2. The ends lost 7 bases at V and 7 bases at J; junction bases unmatched: 5. The CDR3 totals 14 residues. Germline lookup yields CDR1 MNHEY and CDR2 SMNVEV (reference sequence).

CDR3 in DNA: TGTGCCAGTCAACCGGGACAGGGTAATTTCCAAGAGACCCAGTACTTC. It translates to CASQPGQGNFQETQYF. V usage is TRBV19 and J usage is TRBJ2-5; 9 bases match TRBD1. The CDR3 consists of 16 residues. V was clipped by 8 bases and J by 1 base; unmatched bases: 11. Germline values: CDR1 LNHDA, CDR2 SQIVND (reference sequence). Based on the CDR3 plus reference TRBV19 and TRBJ2-5, the full variable domain is DGGITQSPKYLFRKEGQNVTLSCEQNLNHDAMYWYRQDPGQGLRLIYYSQIVNDFQKGDIAEGYSVSREKKESFPLTVTSAQKNPTAFYLCASQPGQGNFQETQYFGPGTRLLVL.